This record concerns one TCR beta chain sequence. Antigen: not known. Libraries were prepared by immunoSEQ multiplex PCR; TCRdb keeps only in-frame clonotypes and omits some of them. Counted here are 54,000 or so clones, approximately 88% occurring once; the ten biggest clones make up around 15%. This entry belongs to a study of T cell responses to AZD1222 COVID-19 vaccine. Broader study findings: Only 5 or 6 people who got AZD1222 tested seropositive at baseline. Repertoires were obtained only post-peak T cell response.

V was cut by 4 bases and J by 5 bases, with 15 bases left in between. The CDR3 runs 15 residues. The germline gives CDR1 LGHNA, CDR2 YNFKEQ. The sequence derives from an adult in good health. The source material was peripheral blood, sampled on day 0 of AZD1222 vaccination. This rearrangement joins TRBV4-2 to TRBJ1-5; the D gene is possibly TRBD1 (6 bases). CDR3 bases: TGTGCCAGCAGCCTACGTTGGGGGGCGGATCAGCCCCAGCATTTT. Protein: CASSLRWGADQPQHF.